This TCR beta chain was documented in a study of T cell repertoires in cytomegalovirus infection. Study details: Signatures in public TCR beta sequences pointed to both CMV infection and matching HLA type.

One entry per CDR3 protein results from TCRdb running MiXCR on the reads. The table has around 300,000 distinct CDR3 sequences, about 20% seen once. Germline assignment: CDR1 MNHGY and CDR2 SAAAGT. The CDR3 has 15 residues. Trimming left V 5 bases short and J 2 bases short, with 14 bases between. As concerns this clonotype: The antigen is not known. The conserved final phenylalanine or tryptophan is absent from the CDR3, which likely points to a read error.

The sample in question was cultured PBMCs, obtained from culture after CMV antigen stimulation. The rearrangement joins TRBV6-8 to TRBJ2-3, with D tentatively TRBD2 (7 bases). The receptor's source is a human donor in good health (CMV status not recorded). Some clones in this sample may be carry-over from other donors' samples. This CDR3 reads CASSVSGTNTDTQYV. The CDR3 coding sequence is TGTGCCAGCAGTGTCAGCGGGACAAACACAGATACGCAGTATGTT.